The sequence of this T cell receptor (beta chain) was determined in a study of blood T cell repertoires in COVID-19. For the study at large: Italy, Spain and the United States were the sources of the convalescent and acute COVID-19 samples. The analysed material was cDNA or gDNA that came from T cells, B-cell-depleted T cells, or PBMCs.

This CDR3 comprises 13 residues. Original processing notes: Amplification with reference gene primers provided the estimates of nucleated cell counts. Repertoires were generated with immunoSEQ multiplex PCR, while TCRdb's copy carries only in-frame clones and drops some. V and J calls and clone size follow that table, whereas D and trimming were derived from the DNA. This table has 150,000 to 200,000 clones, 70% to 90% appearing once. This clonotype originated in a man in his sixties with acute or convalescent COVID-19. The sequenced material came from peripheral blood. The rearrangement links TRBV12-1 to TRBJ2-7; TRBD2, the table's D call, was not compared with the DNA. TRBV12-1 is a known pseudogene. CDR3 residues: CASSPAGLLEQYF. The CDR3 DNA is TGTGCCAGCAGCCCGGCGGGACTCCTCGAGCAGTACTTC.